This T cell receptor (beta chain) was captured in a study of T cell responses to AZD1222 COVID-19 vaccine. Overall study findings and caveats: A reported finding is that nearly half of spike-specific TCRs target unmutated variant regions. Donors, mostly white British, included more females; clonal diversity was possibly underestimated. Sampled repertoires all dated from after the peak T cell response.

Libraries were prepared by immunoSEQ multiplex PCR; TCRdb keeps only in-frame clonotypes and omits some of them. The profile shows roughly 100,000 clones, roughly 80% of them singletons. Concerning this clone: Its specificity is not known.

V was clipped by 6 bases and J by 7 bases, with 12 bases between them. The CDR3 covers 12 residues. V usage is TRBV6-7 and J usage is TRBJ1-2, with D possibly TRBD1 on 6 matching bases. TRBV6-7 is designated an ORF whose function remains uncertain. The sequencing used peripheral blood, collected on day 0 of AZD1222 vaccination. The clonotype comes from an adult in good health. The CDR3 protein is CASRGQQFGYTF. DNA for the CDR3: TGTGCCAGCAGAGGACAGCAATTTGGCTACACCTTC.